This is a list of T cell receptor beta chains from one sample in a study of T cell repertoires in cytomegalovirus infection. Using its own MiXCR run on the reads, TCRdb lists one record per CDR3 protein. The table includes approximately 500,000 distinct CDR3 sequences, 15% to 20% detected once. The sample was CD8+ T cells from PBMCs. All receptors come from a human donor in good health (CMV status not recorded). Some clones in this sample may be carry-over from other donors' samples. Each CDR3 is given with its conserved first and last residue. Each record gives: J gene, D gene, clone size, V gene, CDR3 DNA, CDR3 protein. D genes are given only for firm matches. Clone sizes are given selectively: once, few, many, or a class where the clone is expanded.

J gene: TRBJ2-1; D gene: NA; clone size: many; V gene: TRBV6-5; CDR3 DNA: TGTGCCAGCAGTTACTCGGGGCGCATCCATGAGCAGTTCTTC; CDR3 protein: CASSYSGRIHEQFF
J gene: TRBJ1-4; D gene: NA; clone size: few; V gene: TRBV28; CDR3 DNA: TGTGCCAGCATCCTGGGGCAGGCGATGTATTTT; CDR3 protein: CASILGQAMYF
J gene: TRBJ2-3; D gene: NA; clone size: many; V gene: TRBV7-3; CDR3 DNA: TGTGCCAGCAGCTTAATTGGGGCTAACACAGATACGCAGTATTTT; CDR3 protein: CASSLIGANTDTQYF
J gene: TRBJ1-1; D gene: NA; clone size: NA; V gene: TRBV5-5; CDR3 DNA: TGTGCCAGCAGCTTGGTGCAGGGGATGGGCCTGAACACTGAAGCTTTCTTT; CDR3 protein: CASSLVQGMGLNTEAFF
J gene: TRBJ2-7; D gene: TRBD2; clone size: few; V gene: TRBV9; CDR3 DNA: TGTGCCAGCAGCTCACGGACTAGCGGGAGTATATACGAGCAGTACTTC; CDR3 protein: CASSSRTSGSIYEQYF
J gene: TRBJ1-4; D gene: NA; clone size: NA; V gene: TRBV29-1; CDR3 DNA: TGCAGCTTCAGTATTAATGAAAAACTGTTTTTT; CDR3 protein: CSFSINEKLFF
J gene: TRBJ2-2; D gene: NA; clone size: NA; V gene: TRBV7-9; CDR3 DNA: TGTGCCAGCATCCTAGCTGTGGGGGGTGCCAGGCCCACCGACACCGGGGAGCTGTTTTTT; CDR3 protein: CASILAVGGARPTDTGELFF
J gene: TRBJ1-2; D gene: NA; clone size: NA; V gene: TRBV15; CDR3 DNA: TGTGCCACCAGCCGAGGGACAAATTGTTGTGAGGGCTACACCTTC; CDR3 protein: CATSRGTNCCEGYTF
J gene: TRBJ1-5; D gene: TRBD1; clone size: many; V gene: TRBV2; CDR3 DNA: TGTGCCAGCAGTGAGCAGAGACAGGGGTTTGTGAGCAATCAGCCCCAGCATTTT; CDR3 protein: CASSEQRQGFVSNQPQHF
J gene: TRBJ2-7; D gene: NA; clone size: many; V gene: TRBV6-1; CDR3 DNA: TGTGCCAGCAGTGAAGCGCGACACTTATACGAGCAGTACTTC; CDR3 protein: CASSEARHLYEQYF
J gene: TRBJ2-7; D gene: TRBD2; clone size: NA; V gene: TRBV6-6; CDR3 DNA: TGTGCCAGCAGTCGACTAGCGGCGGGGCATTCCTACGAGCAGTACTTC; CDR3 protein: CASSRLAAGHSYEQYF
J gene: TRBJ1-6; D gene: TRBD1; clone size: many; V gene: TRBV7-2; CDR3 DNA: TGTGCCAGCAGCAACCGGGACAGCCTTTATAATTCACCCCTCCACTTT; CDR3 protein: CASSNRDSLYNSPLHF
J gene: TRBJ2-7; D gene: TRBD2; clone size: NA; V gene: TRBV3-1; CDR3 DNA: TGTGCCAGCAGCCATGGACTAGCGATCACTTACGAGCAGTACTTC; CDR3 protein: CASSHGLAITYEQYF
J gene: TRBJ1-1; D gene: TRBD1; clone size: NA; V gene: TRBV27; CDR3 DNA: TGTGCCAGCAGAGGGGGCGCGTCCACTGAAGCTTTCTTT; CDR3 protein: CASRGGASTEAFF